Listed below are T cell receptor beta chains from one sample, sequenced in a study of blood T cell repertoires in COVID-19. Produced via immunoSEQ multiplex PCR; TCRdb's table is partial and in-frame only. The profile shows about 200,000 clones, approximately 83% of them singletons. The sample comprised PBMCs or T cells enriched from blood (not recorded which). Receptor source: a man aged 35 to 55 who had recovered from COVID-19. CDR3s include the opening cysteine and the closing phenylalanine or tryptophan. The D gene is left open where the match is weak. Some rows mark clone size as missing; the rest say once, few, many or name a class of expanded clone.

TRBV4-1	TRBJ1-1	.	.	TGCGCCAGCAGCGTACAGGGTCTAGATGAAGCTTTCTTT	CASSVQGLDEAFF
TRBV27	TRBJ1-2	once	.	TGTGCCAGCAGCCAGGGTAACTATGGCTACACCTTC	CASSQGNYGYTF
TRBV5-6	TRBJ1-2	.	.	TGTGCCAGCAGCTTGGTCGAGCCGGCTAACTATGGCTACACCTTC	CASSLVEPANYGYTF
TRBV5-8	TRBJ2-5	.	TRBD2	TGTGCCAGCAGCTTCCGGAGACTAGCGGGGGAGACCCAGTACTTC	CASSFRRLAGETQYF
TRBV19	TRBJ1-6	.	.	TGTGCCAGTCAAAATACAGGCTATAATTCACCCCTCCACTTT	CASQNTGYNSPLHF
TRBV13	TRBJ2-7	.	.	TGTGCCAGCAGCTTACGACAGCACACCGAGCAGTACTTC	CASSLRQHTEQYF
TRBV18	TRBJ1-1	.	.	TGTGCCAGCTCACCAGTCTTGGGGCCGGCAGAAGCTTTCTTT	CASSPVLGPAEAFF
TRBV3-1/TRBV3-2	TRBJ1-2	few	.	TGTGCCAGCACCACCCCTTCTCCAGGGGCCGTTGACTATGGCTACACCTTC	CASTTPSPGAVDYGYTF
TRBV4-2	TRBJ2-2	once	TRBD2	TGTGCCAGCAGCCGGGGACTAGCGGGGGGTATTACCGGGGAGCTGTTTTTT	CASSRGLAGGITGELFF
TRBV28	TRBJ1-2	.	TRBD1	TGTGCCAGCACCTCGGACAGGGTCTATGGCTACACCTTC	CASTSDRVYGYTF
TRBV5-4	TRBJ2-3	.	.	TGTGCCAGCAGCCGGGACGCGGGAACAGATACGCAGTATTTT	CASSRDAGTDTQYF
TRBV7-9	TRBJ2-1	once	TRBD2	TGTGCCAGCAGCTTATCGCGGGGGAAACTATACAATGAGCAGTTCTTC	CASSLSRGKLYNEQFF
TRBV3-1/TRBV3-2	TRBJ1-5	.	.	TGTGCCAGCAGCCTCAAAAGCTTAACAGGCCCCGGAGAACAGCCCCAGCATTTT	CASSLKSLTGPGEQPQHF
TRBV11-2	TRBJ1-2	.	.	TGTGCCAGCAGCTTGAGGGCCGGCGATGGCTACACCTTC	CASSLRAGDGYTF
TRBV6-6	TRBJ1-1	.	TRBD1	TGTGCCAGCAGTTACGGGACAGGCATGAACACTGAAGCTTTCTTT	CASSYGTGMNTEAFF
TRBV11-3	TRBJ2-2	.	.	TGTGCCAGCAGCTTATTTCCCTCGAACACCGGGGAGCTGTTTTTT	CASSLFPSNTGELFF
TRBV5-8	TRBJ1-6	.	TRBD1	TGTGCCAGCAGCGGGGACAGGGATAATTCACCCCTCCACTTT	CASSGDRDNSPLHF
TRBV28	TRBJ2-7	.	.	TGTGCCAGCAGTCGTCCGGGCTACGAGCAGTACTTC	CASSRPGYEQYF
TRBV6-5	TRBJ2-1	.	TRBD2	TGTGCCAGCAGTTCCCCTCTAGCGGGGTATGAGCAGTTCTTC	CASSSPLAGYEQFF
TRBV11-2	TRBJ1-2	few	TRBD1	TGTGCCAGCAGCCCCCGGACAGGTTTCGGCGGCTACACCTTC	CASSPRTGFGGYTF
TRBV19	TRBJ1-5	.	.	TGTGCCAGTAGTATAGTAGGGACTTCCTTCAATCAGCCCCAGCATTTT	CASSIVGTSFNQPQHF
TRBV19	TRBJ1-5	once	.	TGTGCCAGTAGTATTTACAGGGATCAGCCCCAGCATTTT	CASSIYRDQPQHF